One and the same sample provided the 22 T cell receptor beta chains below, sequenced in a study of blood T cell repertoires in COVID-19. Only in-frame clones appear in the TCRdb table, and some are missing; sequencing was by immunoSEQ multiplex PCR. The repertoire holds around 63,000 clones, with 72% as singletons. Material for sequencing was peripheral blood. Every receptor here comes from a woman in her 70s with COVID-19, enrolled during active disease.

This chain links TRBV20-1 with TRBJ2-5; TRBD2 agrees at 9 bases. The CDR3 has 14 amino acids. V lost 3 bases, J lost 5 bases, and 7 bases stayed unmatched. Germline lookup yields CDR1 DFQATT and CDR2 SNEGSKA (reference sequence). The CDR3 region is CSASRVAGVETQYF. For the CDR3, the DNA is TGCAGTGCTAGTCGGGTAGCGGGAGTTGAGACCCAGTACTTC.

This chain links TRBV7-5 with TRBJ1-4. TRBV7-5 is reported as a pseudogene. The CDR3 contains 15 residues. CDR3 in amino acids: CARSFNRGLDEKLFF. The CDR3 DNA sequence: TGTGCCAGAAGCTTCAATCGCGGGTTGGATGAAAAACTGTTTTTT.

The chain is built from TRBV4-1 and TRBJ2-2, with a possible D match to TRBD1 (6 bases). V lost 3 bases, J lost 2 bases, and 13 bases lay in between. Germline V gene sequence: CDR1 MGHRA, CDR2 YSYEKL. This CDR3 comprises 16 residues. The CDR3 reads CASSHLTGSNTGELFF. The CDR3 DNA reads TGCGCCAGCAGCCATCTGACAGGATCTAACACCGGGGAGCTGTTTTTT.

CDR3 in amino acids: CASSSPGNYEQYF. CDR3 nucleotides: TGTGCCAGCAGTTCGCCCGGGAACTACGAGCAGTACTTC. V and J are TRBV6-5 and TRBJ2-7; tentatively, D is TRBD2 (5 bases). V was trimmed by 4 bases and J by 3 bases, leaving 10 bases between them. The CDR3 has 13 amino acids. Germline V gives CDR1 MNHEY, CDR2 SVGAGI.

J is TRBJ1-2 and V is TRBV4-2; 12 bases are a match to TRBD1. CDR3 length: 15 residues. Looked up from germline, CDR1 is LGHNA and CDR2 is YNFKEQ. The trim removed 5 bases at V and 4 bases at J, leaving 5 bases unmatched. CDR3 residues: CASSTGTGGLYGYTF. The CDR3 nucleotides are TGTGCCAGCAGCACCGGGACAGGGGGCCTCTATGGCTACACCTTC.

CDR3 coding DNA: TGCGCCAGCAGCCAGACAAGCAGGTCGGGACAGCCCCAGCATTTT. It translates to CASSQTSRSGQPQHF. The chain links TRBV4-1 to TRBJ1-5; D remains ambiguous. V was shortened by 3 bases and J by 7 bases, with 16 bases between the two germline ends. CDR1 and CDR2 (germline): MGHRA, YSYEKL. The CDR3 is 15 amino acids.

The J gene is TRBJ2-3, the V gene TRBV7-9; D gene ambiguous. Germline CDR1 SEHNR, CDR2 FQNEAQ (reference sequence). This CDR3 contains 12 residues. V was clipped by 5 bases and J by 3 bases, with 6 bases between them. The chain's CDR3 is CASSVNTDTQYF. CDR3 DNA: TGTGCCAGCAGCGTCAATACAGATACGCAGTATTTT.

The chain combines TRBV24-1 with TRBJ2-1; TRBD1 matches 7 bases. V was pared by 3 bases and J by 8 bases, with 9 bases of the junction left unmatched. CDR1 is KGHDR, CDR2 SFDVKD, per germline. This CDR3 spans 15 amino acids. The CDR3 spells CATSDPGGFNDEQFF. CDR3 nucleotide sequence: TGTGCCACCAGTGATCCAGGGGGTTTTAACGATGAGCAGTTCTTC.

The chain links TRBV27 to TRBJ1-3; D is uncertain. The germline CDR1 and CDR2 sequences are MNHEY and SMNVEV (reference sequence). Trimming took 2 bases from V and 3 from J, leaving 8 bases between them. The CDR3 covers 14 residues. CDR3 nucleotide sequence: TGTGCCAGCAGTTTAACCTTCAGTGGAAACACCATATATTTT. Translated: CASSLTFSGNTIYF.

This clone was counted between two and nine times. V gene TRBV5-6 combines with J gene TRBJ2-3; 7 positions match TRBD2. The CDR3 length is 13 residues. Germline trimming cut 4 bases from V and 5 bases from J; bases unmatched to any gene: 4. From germline, CDR1 is SGHDT and CDR2 YYEEEE. The CDR3: CASSAPGGDTQYF. CDR3 nucleotides: TGTGCCAGCAGCGCTCCGGGGGGAGATACGCAGTATTTT.

The rearrangement joins TRBV29-1 to TRBJ2-5, with 9 bases that match TRBD1. Germline V gene sequence: CDR1 SQVTM, CDR2 ANQGSEA. The CDR3 totals 14 residues. The trim removed 5 bases at V and 3 bases at J, leaving 7 bases unmatched. The CDR3 region has the DNA TGCAGCGTTTACCCGGGACAGGGAAAAGAGACCCAGTACTTC. This codes for CSVYPGQGKETQYF.

This clone has just one count. The V call is TRBV29-1, the J call TRBJ2-3, with 8 bases that match TRBD2. This CDR3 is 16 amino acids long. CDR1 SQVTM and CDR2 ANQGSEA come from the germline V gene. J was trimmed by 2 bases and V by 0 bases; bases with no gene match: 7. The CDR3 loop reads CSVEDLIAGLTDTQYF. Here the CDR3 DNA reads TGCAGCGTTGAAGATCTCATAGCGGGACTCACAGATACGCAGTATTTT.

This chain joins TRBV7-9 and TRBJ2-3; 8 bases are a match to TRBD2. This CDR3 has 18 amino acids. Trimming removed 3 bases from V and 3 bases from J; junction bases left unmatched: 14. Germline V gene data show CDR1 as SEHNR and CDR2 as FQNEAQ (reference sequence). The CDR3 loop reads CASSFIGAGGSGTDTQYF. CDR3 coding DNA: TGTGCCAGCAGCTTTATAGGGGCGGGAGGCTCTGGGACAGATACGCAGTATTTT.

This clone has only a few counts. The V and J genes are TRBV21-1 and TRBJ1-5; the table assigns TRBD1, which was not confirmed against the DNA. TRBV21-1 is a documented pseudogene. The CDR3 sequence is 14 residues long. CDR3: CASSNARGNQPQHF. Written as DNA, the CDR3 is TGTGCCAGCAGCAACGCTAGGGGTAATCAGCCCCAGCATTTT.

This clone was detected once. The rearrangement uses TRBV7-3 and TRBJ2-5; TRBD1 aligns across 12 bases. Germline V gene lookup returns CDR1 SGHTA and CDR2 FQGTGA. There are 16 residues in the CDR3. Germline trimming cut 2 bases from V and 5 bases from J; bases unmatched to any gene: 6. The CDR3 sequence is CASSLAGTGGAETQYF. DNA of the CDR3: TGTGCCAGCAGCTTAGCCGGGACAGGGGGCGCGGAGACCCAGTACTTC.

The chain carries TRBV7-3 and TRBJ2-5, with 8 bases matching TRBD2. This CDR3 comprises 15 residues. From germline, CDR1 is SGHTA and CDR2 FQGTGA. Trimming took 3 bases from V and 1 from J; bases not matched to a gene: 4. The CDR3 nucleotides read TGTGCCAGCAGCTTGGGTCTAGCGGGCCAAGAGACCCAGTACTTC. This sequence encodes CASSLGLAGQETQYF.

The J gene is TRBJ1-5, the V gene TRBV5-4, with 8 bases fitting TRBD1. Germline CDR1 SGHNT, CDR2 YYREEE (reference sequence). V lost 0 bases, J lost 3 bases, and 2 bases stayed unmatched. This CDR3 has 15 residues. This chain's CDR3 is CASSLGTGPNQPQHF. For the CDR3, the DNA is TGTGCCAGCAGCTTGGGGACAGGGCCCAATCAGCCCCAGCATTTT. The full variable domain, completed using reference TRBV5-4 and TRBJ1-5, is ETGVTQSPTHLIKTRGQQVTLRCSSQSGHNTVSWYQQALGQGPQFIFQYYREEENGRGNFPPRFSGLQFPNYSSELNVNALELDDSALYLCASSLGTGPNQPQHFGDGTRLSIL.

This chain uses TRBV19 with TRBJ2-2; TRBD2 matches at 10 bases. V gave up 7 bases and J gave up 3 bases; unmatched junction bases: 11. The CDR3 sequence is 17 residues long. From germline, CDR1 is LNHDA and CDR2 SQIVND (reference sequence). This CDR3 is CASTPRRLAGDTGELFF. The CDR3 region has the DNA TGTGCCAGTACCCCCCGACGGCTAGCGGGAGACACCGGGGAGCTGTTTTTT.

The J gene is TRBJ1-1, the V gene TRBV5-4; TRBD1 agrees at 7 bases. Germline CDR1 and CDR2: SGHNT and YYREEE (reference sequence). The CDR3 runs to 16 residues. V trimming: 4 bases; J trimming: 6 bases; junction bases outside the gene matches: 15. The CDR3 DNA sequence: TGTGCCAGCAGCGTTGACCTACAGGGGAGGTTCGCTGAAGCTTTCTTT. Its protein is CASSVDLQGRFAEAFF.

The chain has TRBV11-2 and TRBJ1-6; D remains ambiguous. Germline CDR1 SGHAT, CDR2 FQNNGV. Trimming removed 4 bases at V and 6 bases at J, with 10 bases between. This CDR3 comprises 14 residues. The DNA for the CDR3 is TGTGCCAGCAGCTCCCGGGTCGCTAATTCACCCCTCCACTTT. It encodes CASSSRVANSPLHF.

This clone showed up many times. In nucleotides, the CDR3 is TGTGCCAGCAGCGTAGCGGCGACAGACCTTCGTGGCTACACCTTC. This translates into CASSVAATDLRGYTF. This chain joins TRBV9 and TRBJ1-2; D is possibly TRBD1 (5 bases). Between the trimmed V and J ends, which lost 0 bases and 7 bases, there was a span of 16 bases. Germline CDR1 and CDR2: SGDLS and YYNGEE. The CDR3 extends over 15 amino acids.

The CDR3: CASSLGLGANTGELFF. CDR3 nucleotides: TGTGCCAGCAGCTTGGGGCTGGGGGCAAACACCGGGGAGCTGTTTTTT. V usage is TRBV5-5 and J usage is TRBJ2-2, with a possible D match to TRBD1 (6 bases). Per germline, CDR1 SGHKS and CDR2 YYEKEE (reference sequence). Trimming stripped 0 bases from V and 2 bases from J, with 11 bases between. There are 16 residues in the CDR3.